These T cell receptor beta chains were read from a single sample in a study of T cell responses to AZD1222 COVID-19 vaccine. Sequenced by immunoSEQ multiplex PCR; TCRdb stores in-frame clones only, minus some. The sample consists of more than 150,000 clones, 80% to 90% of them appearing once. Sequencing was performed on peripheral blood, taken on day 0 of AZD1222 vaccination. These receptors were taken from an adult in good health. CDR3s include the opening cysteine and the closing phenylalanine or tryptophan. The D gene is left open where the match is weak. Clone size is not always given. Where it is, it says once, few, many or a class for expanded clones.

size	V	J	D	CDR3	DNA
.	TRBV20-1	TRBJ2-7	TRBD1	CSASDGQGVYEQYF	TGCAGTGCTAGTGACGGACAGGGGGTTTACGAGCAGTACTTC
.	TRBV9	TRBJ2-7	TRBD1	CASSVADRGPYEQYF	TGTGCCAGCAGCGTAGCCGACAGGGGGCCCTACGAGCAGTACTTC
.	TRBV18	TRBJ1-3	.	CASSPEVSGNTIYF	TGTGCCAGCTCACCGGAGGTCTCTGGAAACACCATATATTTT
.	TRBV11-2	TRBJ2-1	.	CAMGGDSGNRVKFF	TGTGCCATGGGAGGGGACAGTGGGAACCGAGTGAAGTTCTTC
.	TRBV2	TRBJ1-4	.	CASSPVPFEKLFF	TGTGCCAGCAGCCCCGTCCCTTTCGAAAAACTGTTTTTT
.	TRBV4-2	TRBJ1-5	.	CASSQMAIGGNQPQHF	TGTGCCAGCAGCCAGATGGCAATAGGGGGCAATCAGCCCCAGCATTTT
.	TRBV28	TRBJ1-2	.	CASNADRLYGYTF	TGTGCCAGCAATGCCGACAGGCTCTATGGCTACACCTTC
.	TRBV19	TRBJ1-2	.	CASSPGGNYGYTF	TGTGCCAGTAGTCCGGGAGGAAACTATGGCTACACCTTC
.	TRBV9	TRBJ2-7	.	CASSVGGAGGNEQYF	TGTGCCAGCAGCGTAGGAGGGGCAGGGGGGAACGAGCAGTACTTC
.	TRBV19	TRBJ2-1	TRBD1	CASSIDDRGQYNEQFF	TGTGCCAGTAGTATAGATGACAGGGGGCAGTACAATGAGCAGTTCTTC
.	TRBV30	TRBJ2-1	TRBD1	CAWSGGTGGNEQFF	TGTGCCTGGAGTGGTGGGACAGGGGGCAATGAGCAGTTCTTC
.	TRBV6-5	TRBJ1-5	.	CASSLQQGSGDQPQHF	TGTGCCAGCAGTTTACAACAGGGTAGCGGGGATCAGCCCCAGCATTTT
.	TRBV6-2/TRBV6-3	TRBJ2-5	TRBD2	CASSYPLAGIQETQYF	TGTGCCAGCAGTTACCCCCTAGCGGGGATTCAAGAGACCCAGTACTTC
.	TRBV5-1	TRBJ2-7	TRBD1	CASSTGAGGVYEQYF	TGCGCCAGCAGCACCGGGGCAGGGGGCGTCTACGAGCAGTACTTC
.	TRBV7-2	TRBJ2-5	.	CASSLVGGGFRETQYF	TGTGCCAGCAGCTTAGTCGGAGGGGGCTTTAGAGAGACCCAGTACTTC
.	TRBV3-1/TRBV3-2	TRBJ2-7	TRBD1	CASSHPDRGQPYEQYF	TGTGCCAGCAGCCACCCCGACAGGGGGCAACCCTACGAGCAGTACTTC
.	TRBV4-3	TRBJ2-1	TRBD1	CASSSAAGTANNEQFF	TGCGCCAGCAGCTCAGCGGCCGGGACAGCTAACAATGAGCAGTTCTTC
.	TRBV7-9	TRBJ2-5	.	CASRGLQETQYF	TGTGCCAGCAGGGGCCTGCAAGAGACCCAGTACTTC
.	TRBV21-1	TRBJ2-2	.	CASSKDSAGRNTGELFF	TGTGCCAGCAGCAAAGATTCGGCAGGGCGGAACACCGGGGAGCTGTTTTTT
.	TRBV28	TRBJ2-7	TRBD2	CASSLSTSGYEQYF	TGTGCCAGCAGTTTATCGACTAGCGGGTACGAGCAGTACTTC
.	TRBV19	TRBJ1-6	.	CASSIRVHPTVHNSPLHF	TGTGCCAGTAGTATAAGGGTCCATCCCACGGTCCATAATTCACCCCTCCACTTT
.	TRBV2	TRBJ1-1	.	CASSGGPGNTEAFF	TGTGCCAGCAGTGGGGGACCGGGGAACACTGAAGCTTTCTTT
.	TRBV6-5	TRBJ1-6	.	CASSYSRGSYNSPLHF	TGTGCCAGCAGTTACTCGCGGGGCTCCTATAATTCACCCCTCCACTTT
few	TRBV7-9	TRBJ2-1	.	CASSSSRGEQFF	TGTGCCAGCAGCTCGTCAAGGGGTGAGCAGTTCTTC
.	TRBV19	TRBJ2-1	.	CASTPLGPQFSYNEQFF	TGTGCCAGTACGCCCTTGGGACCTCAGTTTTCCTACAATGAGCAGTTCTTC
.	TRBV24-1	TRBJ1-2	.	CATSDPGKDYGYTF	TGTGCCACCAGTGATCCAGGGAAAGACTATGGCTACACCTTC
.	TRBV7-9	TRBJ2-1	TRBD2	CATGTRRDNEQFF	TGTGCCACCGGGACTAGGAGAGATAATGAGCAGTTCTTC
.	TRBV18	TRBJ1-2	TRBD1	CASSPVGQGDGYTF	TGTGCCAGCTCACCGGTGGGACAGGGGGATGGCTACACCTTC
.	TRBV7-2	TRBJ1-1	.	CASSYSRTGEAFF	TGTGCCAGCAGCTATAGCCGAACAGGAGAAGCTTTCTTT
.	TRBV5-8	TRBJ2-6	.	CASSLLNSGANVLTF	TGTGCCAGCAGCTTACTCAACTCTGGGGCCAACGTCCTGACTTTC
few	TRBV19	TRBJ1-1	.	CASSIRRPNTEAFF	TGTGCCAGTAGTATTCGGCGGCCGAACACTGAAGCTTTCTTT
.	TRBV7-4	TRBJ2-1	.	CASSLVTLPEQFF	TGTGCCAGCAGCTTAGTCACCTTACCTGAGCAGTTCTTC
once	TRBV6-6	TRBJ2-3	TRBD2	CASTKLAVDTDTQYF	TGTGCCAGCACCAAACTAGCGGTAGACACAGATACGCAGTATTTT
.	TRBV4-1	TRBJ2-1	TRBD2	CASRNPGTRLNEQFF	TGCGCCAGCAGAAATCCCGGGACTAGACTCAATGAGCAGTTCTTC
.	TRBV5-1	TRBJ1-5	TRBD1	CASSPGTGSQPQHF	TGCGCCAGCAGCCCCGGGACAGGGAGTCAGCCCCAGCATTTT
once	TRBV7-6	TRBJ2-2	TRBD1	CASSRNGQGSAGELFF	TGTGCCAGCAGCCGTAACGGACAGGGATCGGCCGGGGAGCTGTTTTTT
few	TRBV15	TRBJ1-4	TRBD1	CATSTGQGAKRGKNEKLFF	TGTGCCACCAGCACCGGACAGGGGGCTAAACGGGGGAAGAATGAAAAACTGTTTTTT
.	TRBV5-1	TRBJ2-7	.	CASSPKTPSSYEQYF	TGCGCCAGCAGCCCCAAGACCCCGAGCTCCTACGAGCAGTACTTC
few	TRBV11-3	TRBJ1-5	.	CASSLDRVGGRDQPQHF	TGTGCCAGCAGCTTAGACAGGGTAGGGGGTAGAGATCAGCCCCAGCATTTT
.	TRBV7-3	TRBJ1-6	.	CASSSLGDKASPLHF	TGTGCCAGCAGCAGCCTCGGGGACAAGGCTTCACCCCTCCACTTT
.	TRBV6-5	TRBJ1-2	.	CASSYLPGAYGYTF	TGTGCCAGCAGTTACTTGCCAGGGGCCTATGGCTACACCTTC
.	TRBV28	TRBJ1-2	TRBD1	CASLSQQGRDGYTF	TGTGCCAGCCTTTCCCAACAGGGGAGAGATGGCTACACCTTC
few	TRBV6-2/TRBV6-3	TRBJ1-1	.	CASSYRAGGSPEAFF	TGTGCCAGCAGTTACAGAGCGGGGGGAAGCCCTGAAGCTTTCTTT
.	TRBV19	TRBJ1-1	.	CASSIEGGEAFF	TGTGCCAGTAGTATCGAAGGGGGAGAAGCTTTCTTT
.	TRBV5-1	TRBJ2-5	TRBD1	CASSSGQGAGETQYF	TGCGCCAGCAGCTCGGGACAGGGGGCGGGCGAGACCCAGTACTTC
.	TRBV7-2	TRBJ2-3	TRBD2	CASSSPAGLTDTQYF	TGTGCCAGCAGCTCGCCAGCGGGGCTCACAGATACGCAGTATTTT
.	TRBV9	TRBJ1-1	TRBD1	CASSAGGQGVAFF	TGTGCCAGCAGCGCCGGGGGACAGGGTGTAGCTTTCTTT
.	TRBV7-8	TRBJ2-2	.	CASSFGGSNTGELFF	TGTGCCAGCAGCTTTGGGGGCTCAAACACCGGGGAGCTGTTTTTT
.	TRBV7-2	TRBJ2-3	TRBD2	CASSSIGTSGGASADTQYF	TGTGCCAGCAGCTCTATCGGGACTAGCGGGGGGGCCAGTGCAGATACGCAGTATTTT
.	TRBV5-4	TRBJ2-7	TRBD1	CASSLAGTVSSYEQYF	TGTGCCAGCAGCTTAGCCGGGACAGTGAGCTCCTACGAGCAGTACTTC
.	TRBV15	TRBJ2-6	TRBD1	CATSRETGEGANVLTF	TGTGCCACCAGCAGAGAGACAGGGGAAGGGGCCAACGTCCTGACTTTC
.	TRBV2	TRBJ2-7	.	CASTSDYEQYF	TGTGCCAGCACGTCCGACTACGAGCAGTACTTC
.	TRBV3-1/TRBV3-2	TRBJ1-1	.	CASSQLRTEAFF	TGTGCCAGCAGCCAACTGAGGACTGAAGCTTTCTTT
few	TRBV5-6	TRBJ2-2	.	CASSSILSPLNTGELFF	TGTGCCAGCAGCTCGATCCTGAGCCCCTTGAACACCGGGGAGCTGTTTTTT
.	TRBV6-5	TRBJ2-3	TRBD1	CASSSQGHSLAQYF	TGTGCCAGCAGTTCACAGGGGCACAGTTTGGCGCAGTATTTT
.	TRBV6-1	TRBJ1-2	.	CASSEGSGNYGYTF	TGTGCCAGCAGTGAAGGCTCAGGGAACTATGGCTACACCTTC
.	TRBV28	TRBJ1-4	TRBD1	CASRDQGAEKLFF	TGTGCCAGCCGAGATCAGGGGGCTGAAAAACTGTTTTTT
.	TRBV7-3	TRBJ2-3	.	CASSFQGSYRGNDTDTQYF	TGTGCCAGCAGCTTCCAGGGGTCCTATAGGGGGAATGACACAGATACGCAGTATTTT